The 14 T cell receptor beta chains listed next were all sequenced from one sample in a study of metastatic and nonmetastatic thyroid tumors (TCRdb year 2020). None of the patients had been given any treatment before thyroid surgery. Library prep was done by PCR. TCRdb records Illumina HiSeq 4000 as the sequencer. TCRdb reworked the public reads: Q25 trimming with fastp, MiXCR clone assembly, productive beta chains retained. The sample table records tens of thousands of clones; about half of these occur just once. Approximately 25% of the sample is held by the ten biggest clonotypes. The sequenced material came from tumor tissue. Receptor source: a male donor with papillary thyroid cancer or a benign thyroid nodule (not recorded which). Some clones in this sample may be carry-over from other donors' samples.

The V and J genes are TRBV12-3 or TRBV12-4 and TRBJ1-1; 7 bases agree with TRBD1. The CDR3 has 14 amino acids. The ends lost 5 bases at V and 1 base at J; junction bases unmatched: 4. CDR3 sequence: CASSAGTANTEAFF. For the CDR3, the DNA is TGTGCCAGCAGTGCGGGGACAGCGAACACTGAAGCTTTCTTT.

The rearrangement uses TRBV9 and TRBJ2-7, with D perhaps TRBD2 (5 bases). This CDR3 has 14 residues. V was trimmed by 4 bases and J by 4 bases, leaving 15 bases between them. The germline CDR1 and CDR2 sequences are SGDLS and YYNGEE. Written as DNA, the CDR3 is TGTGCCAGCAGCCCACCCGGGAAATCTTACGAGCAGTACTTC. Residues: CASSPPGKSYEQYF.

The chain couples TRBV3-1 to TRBJ2-2; 7 bases line up with TRBD2. CDR1 is LGHDT, CDR2 YNNKEL, per germline (reference sequence). V shed 5 bases, J shed 7 bases, and the junction held 4 bases outside the gene matches. CDR3 length equals 13 residues. CDR3: CASSSTSFGELFF. The CDR3 DNA sequence: TGTGCCAGCAGCTCGACTAGCTTCGGGGAGCTGTTTTTT.

The V and J genes are TRBV18 and TRBJ1-3; D call uncertain. CDR3 length equals 16 residues. In germline, CDR1 is KGHSH, CDR2 LQKENI. Trimming pared 3 bases from V and 0 bases from J, leaving 12 bases between. CDR3 bases: TGTGCCAGCTCACCGGAGACCACATTCTCTGGAAACACCATATATTTT. It encodes CASSPETTFSGNTIYF.

The sample holds a few counts of this clone. The J gene is TRBJ1-6, the V gene TRBV10-3, with D uncertain. The germline CDR1 and CDR2 sequences are ENHRY and SYGVKD. Trimming removed 0 bases at V and 8 bases at J, with 8 bases between. This CDR3 region has 14 residues. The CDR3 is CAISESSRDSPLHF. CDR3 in DNA: TGTGCCATCAGTGAGTCGTCCAGAGATTCACCCCTCCACTTT.

The rearrangement joins TRBV30 to TRBJ2-3; no firm D call. Trimming took off 4 bases at V and 3 bases at J, with 17 bases between the two ends. The V gene's germline CDR1 is GTSNPN and CDR2 SVGIG (reference sequence). The length of the CDR3 is 15 residues. CDR3 sequence: CAWTEPRVGTDTQYF. The CDR3 DNA is TGTGCCTGGACCGAACCCCGAGTGGGTACAGATACGCAGTATTTT.

The chain carries TRBV15 and TRBJ2-3; TRBD2 aligns across 10 bases. J lost 3 bases, V lost 0 bases, and 9 bases had no gene match. Per germline, CDR1 LNHNV and CDR2 YYDKDF (reference sequence). The CDR3 spans 18 residues. In nucleotides, the CDR3 is TGTGCCACCAGCAGAGATACGCTAGCGGGAGCAGAGACAGATACGCAGTATTTT. This codes for CATSRDTLAGAETDTQYF.

The chain couples TRBV13 to TRBJ2-7, with 9 bases that match TRBD1. Germline CDR1 is PRHDT and CDR2 is FYEKMQ (reference sequence). With 8 bases clipped from V and 5 bases from J, the junction kept 10 bases outside the gene matches. The CDR3 runs to 14 residues. The CDR3 region has the DNA TGTGCCAGCGGATCCCGGACAGGGGAGGACGAGCAGTACTTC. Amino acids: CASGSRTGEDEQYF.

V gene TRBV4-3 combines with J gene TRBJ2-1; maybe TRBD2 (5 bases). CDR3 length equals 13 residues. Looked up from germline, CDR1 is LGHNA and CDR2 is YSLEER. The V end lost 0 bases, the J end lost 13 bases, and 13 bases lay between the germline ends. The CDR3 protein is CASSQDRWGDQFF. The CDR3 coding sequence is TGCGCCAGCAGCCAAGATCGTTGGGGAGATCAGTTCTTC.

This clone was seen just once. This chain uses TRBV5-1 with TRBJ1-6, with no clear D. V was trimmed by 0 bases and J by 6 bases, leaving 4 bases between them. Germline V gene lookup returns CDR1 SGHRS and CDR2 YFSETQ. This CDR3 has 13 residues. This CDR3 reads CASSLVFNSPLHF. DNA for the CDR3: TGCGCCAGCAGCTTGGTTTTTAATTCACCCCTCCACTTT.

This clone was counted a few times. V gene TRBV27 combines with J gene TRBJ1-6; TRBD1 is a possible D gene (5 bases). V gave up 5 bases and J gave up 7 bases, with 18 bases separating them. Germline V gives CDR1 MNHEY, CDR2 SMNVEV (reference sequence). The CDR3 has 16 amino acids. The CDR3 loop reads CASSPRDGSVNSPLHF. CDR3 DNA sequence: TGTGCCAGCAGTCCTCGGGACGGATCCGTCAATTCACCCCTCCACTTT.

This clone was seen more than once but under ten times. The rearrangement joins TRBV5-1 to TRBJ1-1; a possible D gene is TRBD1 (5 bases). Trimming took off 4 bases at V and 7 bases at J, with 14 bases between the two ends. CDR3 length: 13 residues. The germline V gene has CDR1 SGHRS and CDR2 YFSETQ. Here the CDR3 reads CASSDGGTGEAFF. The CDR3, as DNA: TGCGCCAGCAGCGATGGGGGGACGGGTGAAGCTTTCTTT.

This clone was recorded a few times. V and J are TRBV27 and TRBJ1-2; TRBD1 aligns across 7 bases. The CDR3 contains 16 residues. The trim removed 5 bases at V and 0 bases at J, leaving 9 bases unmatched. Per the germline V gene, CDR1 is MNHEY and CDR2 is SMNVEV (reference sequence). The DNA of the CDR3 is TGTGCCAGCAGTAAGTCCGGGACAGCAGCTAACTATGGCTACACCTTC. It is translated as CASSKSGTAANYGYTF.

This clone is deemed large. The chain couples TRBV20-1 to TRBJ1-5, with D unclear. Trimming took 1 base from V and 2 from J, leaving 12 bases between them. Germline V gene lookup returns CDR1 DFQATT and CDR2 SNEGSKA (reference sequence). This CDR3 contains 15 residues. The CDR3 region has the DNA TGCAGTGCTAGAGCCGTCTCCCGGGGCAATCAGCCCCAGCATTTT. Amino acids: CSARAVSRGNQPQHF.